This entry concerns a single T cell receptor (beta chain). The antigen is undetermined. These donors, healthy bone marrow donors, were studied. The sample belongs to a study of cytomegalovirus exposure and HLA in healthy donors. PCR employed 60 Vbeta and 13 Jbeta primers. Measured with immunoSEQ multiplex PCR; TCRdb has only the in-frame clones, and not every one. The table lists under 300,000 clones, around 81% of them singletons. Study-level findings and limits: Other equally common chains were less clonally expanded than HLA-associated TCR beta chains, a later analysis showed. A later analysis linked a missense DCLRE1C variant to TCR beta V- and J-gene trimming. The records held CMV serostatus as the only immune exposure information.

Trimming shortened V by 2 bases and J by 0 bases, and 14 bases separated the two germline ends. The CDR3 is made up of 16 amino acids. In germline, CDR1 is SGHRS, CDR2 YFSETQ. The sequence was collected from a woman aged 55-75 years in good health and CMV-seropositive. Sequenced: PBMCs. The J gene is TRBJ1-1, the V gene TRBV5-1; D remains ambiguous. In nucleotides, the CDR3 is TGCGCCAGCAGCTTCCAGGTTCCCGCAATGAACACTGAAGCTTTCTTT. Its translation is CASSFQVPAMNTEAFF.